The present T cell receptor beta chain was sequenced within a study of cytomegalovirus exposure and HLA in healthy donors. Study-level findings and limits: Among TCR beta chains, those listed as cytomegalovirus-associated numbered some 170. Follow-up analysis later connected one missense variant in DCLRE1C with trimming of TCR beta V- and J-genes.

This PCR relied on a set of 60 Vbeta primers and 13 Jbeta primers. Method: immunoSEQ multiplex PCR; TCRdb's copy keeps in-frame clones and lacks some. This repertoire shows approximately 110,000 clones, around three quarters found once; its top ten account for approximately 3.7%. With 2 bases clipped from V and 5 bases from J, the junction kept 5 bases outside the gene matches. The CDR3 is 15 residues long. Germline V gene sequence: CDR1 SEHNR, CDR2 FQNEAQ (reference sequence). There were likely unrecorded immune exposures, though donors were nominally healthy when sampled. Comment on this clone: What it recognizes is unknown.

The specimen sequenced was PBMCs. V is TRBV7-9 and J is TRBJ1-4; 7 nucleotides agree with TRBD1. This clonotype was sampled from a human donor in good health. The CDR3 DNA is TGTGCCAGCAGCTTAATACAGGGGATAAATGAAAAACTGTTTTTT. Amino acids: CASSLIQGINEKLFF. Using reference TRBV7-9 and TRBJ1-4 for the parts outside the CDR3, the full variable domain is DTGVSQNPRHKITKRGQNVTFRCDPISEHNRLYWYRQTLGQGPEFLTYFQNEAQLEKSRLLSDRFSAERPKGSFSTLEIQRTEQGDSAMYLCASSLIQGINEKLFFGSGTQLSVL.